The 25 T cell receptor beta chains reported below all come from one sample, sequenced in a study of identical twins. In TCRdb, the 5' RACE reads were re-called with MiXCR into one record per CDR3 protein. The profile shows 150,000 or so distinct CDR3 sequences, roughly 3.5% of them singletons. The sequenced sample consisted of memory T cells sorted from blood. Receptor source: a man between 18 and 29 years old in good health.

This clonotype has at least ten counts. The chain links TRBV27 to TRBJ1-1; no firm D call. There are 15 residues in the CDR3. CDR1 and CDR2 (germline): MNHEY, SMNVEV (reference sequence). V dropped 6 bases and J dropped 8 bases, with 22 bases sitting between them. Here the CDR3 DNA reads TGTGCCAGCAGCCTTAAGCCCATGGGTGGGTACGAAGCTTTCTTT. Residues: CASSLKPMGGYEAFF.

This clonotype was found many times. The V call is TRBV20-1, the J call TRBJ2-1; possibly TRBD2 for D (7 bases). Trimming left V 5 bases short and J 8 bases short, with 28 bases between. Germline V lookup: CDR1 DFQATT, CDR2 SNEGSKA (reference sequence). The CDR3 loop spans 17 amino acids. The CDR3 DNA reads TGCAGTGCTCAGGGGCTAGCGGCAGGGGTGTTAGTCCATGAGCAGTTCTTC. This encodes CSAQGLAAGVLVHEQFF.

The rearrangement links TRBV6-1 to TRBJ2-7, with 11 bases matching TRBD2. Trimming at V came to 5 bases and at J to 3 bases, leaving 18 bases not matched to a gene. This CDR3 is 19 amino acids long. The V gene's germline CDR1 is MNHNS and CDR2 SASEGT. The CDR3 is CASSQGLAEIWRQDYEQYV. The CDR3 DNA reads TGTGCCAGCAGTCAGGGACTAGCGGAAATCTGGCGACAGGACTACGAGCAGTACGTC.

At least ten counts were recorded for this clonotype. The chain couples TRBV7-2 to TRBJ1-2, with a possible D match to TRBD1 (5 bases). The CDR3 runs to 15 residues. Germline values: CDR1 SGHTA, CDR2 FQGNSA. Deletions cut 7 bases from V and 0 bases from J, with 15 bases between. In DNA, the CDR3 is TGTGCCAGCATCAATAAGGGGACGGCTAACTATGGCTACACCTTC. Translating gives CASINKGTANYGYTF.

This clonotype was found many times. The CDR3 reads CSVKGQGIYGYTF. CDR3 DNA: TGCAGCGTAAAGGGACAGGGCATCTATGGCTACACCTTC. The chain links TRBV29-1 to TRBJ1-2; TRBD1 matches at 9 bases. The ends lost 6 bases at V and 4 bases at J; junction bases unmatched: 6. There are 13 residues in the CDR3. Germline V gene data show CDR1 as SQVTM and CDR2 as ANQGSEA. Using reference TRBV29-1 and TRBJ1-2 for the parts outside the CDR3, the full variable domain is SAVISQKPSRDICQRGTSLTIQCQVDSQVTMMFWYRQQPGQSLTLIATANQGSEATYESGFVIDKFPISRPNLTFSTLTVSNMSPEDSSIYLCSVKGQGIYGYTFGSGTRLTVV.

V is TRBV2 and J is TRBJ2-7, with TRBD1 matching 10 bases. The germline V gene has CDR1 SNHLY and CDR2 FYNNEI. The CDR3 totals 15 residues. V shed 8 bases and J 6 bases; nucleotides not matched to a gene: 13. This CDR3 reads CASGAGTGVESEQYV. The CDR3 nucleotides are TGTGCCAGCGGCGCCGGGACAGGGGTTGAGAGCGAGCAGTACGTC.

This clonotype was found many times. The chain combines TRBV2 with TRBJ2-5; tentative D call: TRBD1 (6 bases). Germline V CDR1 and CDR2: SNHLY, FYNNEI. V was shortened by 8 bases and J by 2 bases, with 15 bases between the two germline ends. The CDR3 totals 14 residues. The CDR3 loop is CASYLGGQQETQYF. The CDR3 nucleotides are TGTGCCAGCTACCTGGGCGGACAGCAAGAGACCCAGTACTTC. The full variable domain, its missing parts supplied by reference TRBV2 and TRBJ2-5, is EPEVTQTPSHQVTQMGQEVILRCVPISNHLYFYWYRQILGQKVEFLVSFYNNEISEKSEIFDDQFSVERPDGSNFTLKIRSTKLEDSAMYFCASYLGGQQETQYFGPGTRLLVL.

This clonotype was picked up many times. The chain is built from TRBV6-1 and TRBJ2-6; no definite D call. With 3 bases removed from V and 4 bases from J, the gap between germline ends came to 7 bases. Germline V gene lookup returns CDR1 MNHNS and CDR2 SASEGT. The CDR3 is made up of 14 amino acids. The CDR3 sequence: CASSEAAGANVLTF. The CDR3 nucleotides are TGTGCCAGCAGTGAGGCGGCGGGGGCCAACGTCCTGACTTTC.

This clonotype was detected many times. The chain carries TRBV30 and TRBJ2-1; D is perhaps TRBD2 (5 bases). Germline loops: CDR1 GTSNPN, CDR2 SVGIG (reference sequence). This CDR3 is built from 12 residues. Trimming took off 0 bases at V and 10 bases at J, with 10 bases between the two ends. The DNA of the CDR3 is TGTGCCTGGAGTGTCTTGACGGGAGAGCAGTTCTTC. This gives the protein CAWSVLTGEQFF.

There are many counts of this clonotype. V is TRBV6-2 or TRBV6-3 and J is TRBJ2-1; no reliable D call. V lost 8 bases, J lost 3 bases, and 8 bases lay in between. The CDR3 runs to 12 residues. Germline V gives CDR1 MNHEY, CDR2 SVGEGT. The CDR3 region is CASGRNYNEQFF. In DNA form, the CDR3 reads TGTGCCAGCGGGCGAAACTACAATGAGCAGTTCTTC.

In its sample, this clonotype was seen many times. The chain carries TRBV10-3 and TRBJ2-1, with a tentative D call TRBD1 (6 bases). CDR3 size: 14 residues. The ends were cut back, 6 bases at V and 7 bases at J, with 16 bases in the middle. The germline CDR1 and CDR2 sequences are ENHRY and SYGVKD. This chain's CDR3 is CAISRTEEGNEQFF. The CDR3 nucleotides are TGTGCCATCAGCCGGACAGAAGAGGGGAATGAGCAGTTCTTC.

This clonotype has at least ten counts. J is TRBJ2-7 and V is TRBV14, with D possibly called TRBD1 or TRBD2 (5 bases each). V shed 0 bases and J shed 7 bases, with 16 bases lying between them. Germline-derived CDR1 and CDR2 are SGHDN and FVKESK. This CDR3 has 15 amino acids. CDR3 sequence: CASSQDAGTLGEQYF. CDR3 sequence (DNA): TGTGCCAGCAGCCAAGATGCCGGGACCCTGGGGGAGCAGTACTTC.

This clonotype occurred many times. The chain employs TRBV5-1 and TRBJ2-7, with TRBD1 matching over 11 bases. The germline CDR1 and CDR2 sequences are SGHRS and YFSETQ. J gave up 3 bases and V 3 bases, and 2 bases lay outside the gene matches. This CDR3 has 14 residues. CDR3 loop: CASSSGTGGYEQYF. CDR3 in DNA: TGCGCCAGCAGCTCCGGGACAGGGGGCTACGAGCAGTACTTC.

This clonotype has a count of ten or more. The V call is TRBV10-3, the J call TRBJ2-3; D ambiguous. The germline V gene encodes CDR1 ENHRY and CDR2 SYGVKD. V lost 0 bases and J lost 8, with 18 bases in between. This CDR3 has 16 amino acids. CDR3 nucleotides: TGTGCCATCAGTGAGTCGAACCTCCGTTCCGTTGGTACGCAGTATTTT. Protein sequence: CAISESNLRSVGTQYF.

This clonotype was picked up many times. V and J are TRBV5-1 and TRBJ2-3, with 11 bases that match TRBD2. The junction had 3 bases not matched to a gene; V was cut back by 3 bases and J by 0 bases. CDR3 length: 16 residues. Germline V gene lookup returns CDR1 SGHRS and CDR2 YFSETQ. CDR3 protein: CASSWGTSGSTDTQYF. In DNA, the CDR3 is TGCGCCAGCAGCTGGGGGACTAGCGGAAGCACAGATACGCAGTATTTT.

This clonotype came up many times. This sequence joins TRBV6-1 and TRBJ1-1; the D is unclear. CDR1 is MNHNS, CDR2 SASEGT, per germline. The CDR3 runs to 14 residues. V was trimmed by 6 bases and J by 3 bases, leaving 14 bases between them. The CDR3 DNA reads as TGTGCCAGCAGCGGCTTTGGTAGGGACACTGAAGCTTTCTTT. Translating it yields CASSGFGRDTEAFF.

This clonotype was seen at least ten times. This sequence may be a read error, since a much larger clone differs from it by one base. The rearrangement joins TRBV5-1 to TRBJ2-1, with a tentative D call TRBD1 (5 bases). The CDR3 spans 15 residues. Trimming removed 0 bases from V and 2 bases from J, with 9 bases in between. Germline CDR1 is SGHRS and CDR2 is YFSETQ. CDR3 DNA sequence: TGCGCCAGCAGCTTGGAGGACACGACCTACAATGAGCAGTTCTTC. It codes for CASSLEDTTYNEQFF.

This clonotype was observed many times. This CDR3 reads CATVETGRETQYF. CDR3 in DNA: TGTGCCACCGTTGAGACAGGGAGAGAGACCCAGTACTTC. The genes are TRBV7-9 and TRBJ2-5, with 7 bases fitting TRBD1. Germline V lookup: CDR1 SEHNR, CDR2 FQNEAQ (reference sequence). V trimming: 10 bases; J trimming: 4 bases; junction bases outside the gene matches: 9. The CDR3 covers 13 residues.

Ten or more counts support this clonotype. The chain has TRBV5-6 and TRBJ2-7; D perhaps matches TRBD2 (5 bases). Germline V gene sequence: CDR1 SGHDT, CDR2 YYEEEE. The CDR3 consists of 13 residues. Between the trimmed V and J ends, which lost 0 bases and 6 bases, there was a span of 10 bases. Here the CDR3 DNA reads TGTGCCAGCAGCTTGGAGGAGGCGCTCGAGCAGTACTTC. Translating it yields CASSLEEALEQYF.

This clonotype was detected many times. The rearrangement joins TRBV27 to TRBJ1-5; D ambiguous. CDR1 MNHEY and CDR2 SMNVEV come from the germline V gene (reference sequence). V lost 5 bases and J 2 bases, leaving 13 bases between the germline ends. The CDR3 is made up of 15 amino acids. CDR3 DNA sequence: TGTGCCAGCAGTCCCGATCGTGGGGGCAATCAGCCCCAGCATTTT. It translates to CASSPDRGGNQPQHF.

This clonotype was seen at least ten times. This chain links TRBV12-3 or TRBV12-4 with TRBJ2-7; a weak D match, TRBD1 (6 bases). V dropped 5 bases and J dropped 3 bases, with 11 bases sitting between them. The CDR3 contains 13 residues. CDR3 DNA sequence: TGTGCCAGCAGTGCAGGACAGATCTACGAGCAGTACGTC. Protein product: CASSAGQIYEQYV.

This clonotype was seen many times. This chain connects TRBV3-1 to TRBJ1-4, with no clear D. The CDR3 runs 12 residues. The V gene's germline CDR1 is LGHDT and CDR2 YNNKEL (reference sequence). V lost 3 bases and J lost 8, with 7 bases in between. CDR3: CASSQTIEKLFF. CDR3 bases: TGTGCCAGCAGCCAGACCATAGAAAAACTGTTTTTT. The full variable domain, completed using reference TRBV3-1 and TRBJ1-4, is DTAVSQTPKYLVTQMGNDKSIKCEQNLGHDTMYWYKQDSKKFLKIMFSYNNKELIINETVPNRFSPKSPDKAHLNLHINSLELGDSAVYFCASSQTIEKLFFGSGTQLSVL.

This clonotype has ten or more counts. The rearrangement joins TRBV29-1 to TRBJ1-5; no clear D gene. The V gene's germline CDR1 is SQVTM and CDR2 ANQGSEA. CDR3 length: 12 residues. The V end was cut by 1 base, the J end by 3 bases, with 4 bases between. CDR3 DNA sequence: TGCAGCGTTGAAGCACCCAATCAGCCCCAGCATTTT. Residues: CSVEAPNQPQHF.

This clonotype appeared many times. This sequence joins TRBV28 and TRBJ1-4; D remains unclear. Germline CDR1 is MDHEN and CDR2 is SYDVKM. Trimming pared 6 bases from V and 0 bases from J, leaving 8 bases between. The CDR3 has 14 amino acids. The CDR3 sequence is CASSSGTTNEKLFF. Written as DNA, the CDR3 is TGTGCCAGCAGCAGCGGTACAACTAATGAAAAACTGTTTTTT.

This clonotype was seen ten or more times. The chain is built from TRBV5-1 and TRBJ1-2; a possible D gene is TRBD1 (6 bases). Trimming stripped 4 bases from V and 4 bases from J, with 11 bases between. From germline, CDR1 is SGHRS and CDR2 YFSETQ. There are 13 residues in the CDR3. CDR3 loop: CASSDRGIYGYTF. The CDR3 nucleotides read TGCGCCAGCAGCGATAGGGGGATCTATGGCTACACCTTC.